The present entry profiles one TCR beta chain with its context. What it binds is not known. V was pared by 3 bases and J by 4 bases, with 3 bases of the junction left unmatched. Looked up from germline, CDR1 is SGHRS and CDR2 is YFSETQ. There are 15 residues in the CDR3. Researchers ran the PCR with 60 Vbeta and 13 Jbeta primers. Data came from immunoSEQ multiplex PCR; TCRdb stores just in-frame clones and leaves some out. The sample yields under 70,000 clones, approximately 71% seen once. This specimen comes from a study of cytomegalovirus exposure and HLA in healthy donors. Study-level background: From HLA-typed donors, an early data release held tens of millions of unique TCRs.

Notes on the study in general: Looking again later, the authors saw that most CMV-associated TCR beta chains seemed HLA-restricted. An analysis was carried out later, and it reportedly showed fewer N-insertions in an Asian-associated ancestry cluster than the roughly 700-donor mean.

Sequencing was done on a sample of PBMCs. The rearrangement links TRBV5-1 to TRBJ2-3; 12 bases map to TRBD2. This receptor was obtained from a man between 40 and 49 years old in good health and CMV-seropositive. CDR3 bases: TGCGCCAGCAGCTCGACTAGCGGGAGAGCAGATACGCAGTATTTT. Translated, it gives CASSSTSGRADTQYF.